This T cell receptor (beta chain) was sequenced in a study of shared clonotypes between healthy human individuals. Details on this clone: Its cognate antigen is unknown.

Donors were Caucasian adults residing in Nashville, Tennessee, USA. CD45RA-negative memory and CD45RA+ naive subsets were split from the CD4+ cells. Study results and limitations: Shared clonotypes across all four donors exceeded non-shared ones in generation probability.

Some clones are missing from TCRdb's copy, which holds only in-frame ones; the method was immunoSEQ multiplex PCR. The table shows approximately 980,000 clones, with approximately 80% occurring only once. The sequence was collected from a man aged 18 to 35 in good health. Sequenced: memory CD4+ T cells sorted from blood. Subset given: CD45RA-negative fraction.

The CDR3 coding sequence is TGTGCCAGCAGCTTGGATCGCCTGAGCTCCTACAATGAGCAGTTCTTC. Its protein is CASSLDRLSSYNEQFF. The V call is TRBV5-8, the J call TRBJ2-1; D not resolved. Trimming pared 0 bases from V and 0 bases from J, leaving 10 bases between. CDR1 and CDR2 from the germline V gene are SGHTS and YDEGEE. The CDR3 length is 16 residues.